The clone carrying this T cell receptor beta chain was seen ten or more times. Its antigen is undetermined. This sample stems from a study of human T cells and chemical hapten exposure. About the research overall: For the roughly 26-week duration of the study, patients were given weekly doses of diphenylcyclopropenone on the scalp.

Sample time point: patch test 2, 6 weeks after DPC sensitization. Specified treatment: therapeutic diphenylcyclopropenone sensitization with weekly scalp DPC. Donors, patients with alopecia ranging from 18 to 70 years old and judged suitable for DPC, provided samples. General observations from the study: As the donors had alopecia, their immune response may differ from healthy people's.

Trimming took off 0 bases at V and 10 bases at J, with 14 bases between the two ends. The CDR3 spans 14 residues. Germline V CDR1 and CDR2: SGHNT, YYREEE (reference sequence). As processed by the authors: The median was 95,638 TCRs per sample, ranging roughly 20,000 to 750,000. TCRdb reprocessed the RACE reads via MiXCR and lists one record per CDR3 protein. TCRdb, not the authors, supplied the V and J calls. Of tens of thousands of distinct CDR3 sequences in the sample, 8.5% are singletons; the top ten hold roughly 3%. This clonotype was sampled from a woman aged 50 to 60 with alopecia areata. Some clones in this sample may be carry-over from other donors' samples. The input for sequencing was whole blood, taken in connection with sensitization to the hapten diphenylcyclopropenone (DPC). The rearrangement joins TRBV5-4 to TRBJ1-5, with D perhaps TRBD1 (5 bases). CDR3 in amino acids: CASSLDPGRKPQHF. The DNA of the CDR3 is TGTGCCAGCAGCTTGGATCCAGGGCGAAAACCCCAGCATTTT.